A single sample is the source of the 15 T cell receptor beta chains below, sequenced in a study of blood T cell repertoires in COVID-19. Profiling relied on immunoSEQ multiplex PCR, and the TCRdb table lists in-frame clones only, not all of them. The table lists roughly 200,000 clones, more than 75% of them singletons. The specimen was peripheral blood. Receptors were obtained from a man older than 75 with acute or convalescent COVID-19.

The rearrangement joins TRBV7-9 to TRBJ2-3; possible D gene TRBD2, 5 bases. The germline V gene has CDR1 SEHNR and CDR2 FQNEAQ (reference sequence). The CDR3 has 15 amino acids. The V and J ends lost 2 bases and 0 bases respectively, with 9 bases between them. The CDR3 DNA is TGTGCCAGCAGCTTATACGGGGTTAGCACAGATACGCAGTATTTT. Encoded protein: CASSLYGVSTDTQYF.

The V gene is TRBV10-3, the J gene TRBJ1-4; the match to TRBD1 covers 7 bases. Germline V CDR1 and CDR2: ENHRY, SYGVKD. Trimming at V came to 10 bases and at J to 4 bases, leaving 6 bases not matched to a gene. The length of the CDR3 is 13 residues. CDR3 sequence (DNA): TGTGCCACAAGACAGGGCGGTAATGAAAAACTGTTTTTT. Protein: CATRQGGNEKLFF.

The V and J genes are TRBV6-6 and TRBJ2-1, with D maybe TRBD2 (6 bases). V was pared by 6 bases and J by 9 bases, with 15 bases between. The CDR3 totals 13 residues. Germline CDR1 reads MNHNY; CDR2 reads SVGAGI (reference sequence). As DNA, the CDR3 is TGTGCCAGCAGGGCCCCTAGCGTCAGTGAGCAGTTCTTC. This gives the protein CASRAPSVSEQFF.

This chain links TRBV5-3 with TRBJ2-7; 10 positions match TRBD1. TRBV5-3 qualifies as an ORF whose function is uncertain. V was clipped by 2 bases and J by 2 bases; unmatched bases: 7. The CDR3 sequence is 16 residues long. CDR3 residues: CARSFGRDRGPYEQYV. The DNA for the CDR3 is TGTGCCAGAAGCTTTGGTAGGGACAGGGGCCCCTACGAGCAGTACGTC.

The chain links TRBV14 to TRBJ2-2; D gene ambiguous. Germline-derived CDR1 and CDR2 are SGHDN and FVKESK. This CDR3 has 13 residues. V lost 6 bases and J lost 5, with 10 bases in between. CDR3: CASRDAATGELFF. The CDR3 coding sequence is TGTGCCAGCAGGGATGCAGCGACCGGGGAGCTGTTTTTT.

CDR3 coding DNA: TGTGCCAGCAGTTTCCCTGCACAGGGTGAGAACTATGGCTACACCTTC. The encoded protein is CASSFPAQGENYGYTF. The V gene is TRBV28, the J gene TRBJ1-2; perhaps TRBD1 as D (6 bases). The CDR3 has 16 amino acids. Germline CDR1 reads MDHEN; CDR2 reads SYDVKM. V shed 3 bases and J shed 2 bases, with 16 bases lying between them.

The chain carries TRBV5-1 and TRBJ1-4, with D possibly TRBD1 on 6 matching bases. Germline V lookup: CDR1 SGHRS, CDR2 YFSETQ. This CDR3 region has 14 residues. V was cut by 4 bases and J by 4 bases, with 11 bases left in between. The CDR3 nucleotides read TGCGCCAGCAGCCAGACAGGCAGTAATGAAAAACTGTTTTTT. Its translation: CASSQTGSNEKLFF.

The rearrangement uses TRBV19 and TRBJ2-2, with D possibly being TRBD1 (5 bases). The CDR3 is 14 residues long. Germline V CDR1 and CDR2: LNHDA, SQIVND (reference sequence). V was pared by 6 bases and J by 4 bases, with 12 bases between. The CDR3 loop is CASRARGGTGELFF. The CDR3 coding sequence is TGTGCCAGTAGGGCAAGGGGTGGCACCGGGGAGCTGTTTTTT.

The genes are TRBV7-2 and TRBJ2-3; tentative D call: TRBD2 (6 bases). Deletions cut 6 bases from V and 4 bases from J, with 14 bases between. The germline V gene has CDR1 SGHTA and CDR2 FQGNSA. This CDR3 spans 14 amino acids. CDR3 DNA: TGTGCCAGCAGACCCGGAGGGCCATCAGATACGCAGTATTTT. Its protein is CASRPGGPSDTQYF.

Comments on this clone: Other DNA sequences in the sample encode the same CDR3. The chain uses TRBV20-1 and TRBJ1-2; no clear D gene. The V end was cut by 5 bases, the J end by 2 bases, with 6 bases between. This CDR3 contains 11 residues. Germline V gene data show CDR1 as DFQATT and CDR2 as SNEGSKA (reference sequence). The CDR3 coding sequence is TGCAGTGCTCCAGGAAACTATGGCTACACCTTC. This translates into CSAPGNYGYTF.

This clone was detected only a few times. The V and J genes are TRBV6-2 or TRBV6-3 and TRBJ1-2; no definite D call. CDR1 and CDR2 from the germline V gene are MNHEY and SVGEGT. The CDR3 totals 15 residues. Trimming removed 1 base from V and 2 bases from J, with 11 bases in between. The CDR3 nucleotides read TGTGCCAGCAGTTACTTCGCAGGTGGAAACTATGGCTACACCTTC. Its translation: CASSYFAGGNYGYTF.

This chain links TRBV7-8 with TRBJ1-4; a possible D gene is TRBD1 (6 bases). Germline CDR1 and CDR2: SGHVS and FQNEAQ. The CDR3 is 14 amino acids. V lost 5 bases, J lost 8 bases, and 15 bases lay in between. The CDR3 bases are TGTGCCAGCAGCCGTAGGACAGTCGGAGAAAAACTGTTTTTT. Its protein is CASSRRTVGEKLFF.

The rearrangement links TRBV6-2 or TRBV6-3 to TRBJ2-5; D gene unclear. V was shortened by 2 bases and J by 3 bases, with 10 bases between the two germline ends. Germline V gives CDR1 MNHEY, CDR2 SVGEGT. There are 14 residues in the CDR3. The CDR3 DNA reads as TGTGCCAGCAGTTACACCCGGGTTGAAGAGACCCAGTACTTC. Amino acids: CASSYTRVEETQYF.

The chain couples TRBV18 to TRBJ1-2; TRBD1 aligns across 7 bases. Germline CDR1 KGHSH, CDR2 LQKENI. Losses at the gene ends were 5 bases for V and 4 bases for J; bases not matched to a gene: 4. The CDR3 has 13 amino acids. CDR3 in DNA: TGTGCCAGCTCAGAACAGGGGCTCTATGGCTACACCTTC. Translating it yields CASSEQGLYGYTF. The variable domain in full, completed from reference TRBV18 and TRBJ1-2, reads NAGVMQNPRHLVRRRGQEARLRCSPMKGHSHVYWYRQLPEEGLKFMVYLQKENIIDESGMPKERFSAEFPKEGPSILRIQQVVRGDSAAYFCASSEQGLYGYTFGSGTRLTVV.

This clone was seen a single time. The chain has TRBV5-1 and TRBJ2-3; a weak D match, TRBD2 (6 bases). In germline, CDR1 is SGHRS, CDR2 YFSETQ. Trimming left V 4 bases short and J 3 bases short, with 12 bases between. There are 14 residues in the CDR3. Here the CDR3 reads CASSPGVPTDTQYF. CDR3 coding DNA: TGCGCCAGCAGCCCGGGAGTGCCGACAGATACGCAGTATTTT.